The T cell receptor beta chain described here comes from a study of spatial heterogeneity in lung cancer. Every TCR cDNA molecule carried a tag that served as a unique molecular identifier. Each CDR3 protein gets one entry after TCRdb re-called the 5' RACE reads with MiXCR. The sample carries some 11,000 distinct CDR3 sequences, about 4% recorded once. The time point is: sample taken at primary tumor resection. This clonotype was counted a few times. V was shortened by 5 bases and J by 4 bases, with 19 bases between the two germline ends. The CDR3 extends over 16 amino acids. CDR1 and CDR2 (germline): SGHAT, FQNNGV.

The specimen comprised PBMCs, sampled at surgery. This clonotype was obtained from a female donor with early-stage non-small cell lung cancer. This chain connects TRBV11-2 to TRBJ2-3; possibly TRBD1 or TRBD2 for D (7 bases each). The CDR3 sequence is CASSPQGGGRSDTQYF. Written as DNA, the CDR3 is TGTGCCAGCAGCCCCCAGGGGGGGGGGCGATCAGATACGCAGTATTTT.